This T cell receptor beta chain was identified during a study of T cells after yellow fever vaccination. Study outcomes and limitations: Though weaker, the secondary response peaked faster, on day 5 versus 15.

This CDR3 has 17 residues. Germline V gene data show CDR1 as LGHNA and CDR2 as YSLEER. The V end lost 0 bases, the J end lost 1 base, and 13 bases lay between the germline ends. Researchers made TCR cDNA using 5'RACE template switching, and this step added a universal primer site and UMIs. Using its own MiXCR run on the 5' RACE reads, TCRdb lists one record per CDR3 protein. This table holds 170,000 or so distinct CDR3 sequences, around 9.7% found once. This clonotype was detected only once. Its specificity is unknown. The sequence was collected from a man aged 18-30 years who received the YFV17D yellow fever vaccine. The rearrangement links TRBV4-3 to TRBJ2-1, with D hard to call. This specimen was CD8+ T cells sorted from PBMCs, taken 45 days after the yellow fever booster vaccination. CDR3 bases: TGCGCCAGCAGCCAAGATCGTTGGGGTGGGTCCTACAATGAGCAGTTCTTC. This translates into CASSQDRWGGSYNEQFF.